The 8 T cell receptor beta chains below were found in one sample sequenced in a study of T cell repertoires and HLA-DP antigens. No antigen has been identified for these receptors. Sequencing was performed with immunoSEQ multiplex PCR; in TCRdb, only in-frame clones are kept and a portion is missing. The data show 85,000 to 90,000 clones, 86% seen once. The sample comprised CD4+ T cells from PBMCs. All receptors derive from a man aged 45-60 years in good health and CMV-seronegative.

V gene TRBV19 combines with J gene TRBJ1-5, with TRBD1 matching 8 bases. The V gene end was trimmed by 9 bases and the J gene end by 5 bases; junction bases not matched to a gene: 15. This CDR3 region has 16 residues. Germline CDR1 and CDR2: LNHDA and SQIVND (reference sequence). The CDR3 protein is CASGSGTGRTDQPQHF. The CDR3 DNA sequence: TGTGCCAGCGGCTCCGGGACAGGACGGACAGATCAGCCCCAGCATTTT.

The chain joins TRBV4-3 to TRBJ2-3, with 11 nucleotides matching TRBD2. Germline V lookup: CDR1 LGHNA, CDR2 YSLEER. The CDR3 covers 17 residues. Trimming cost V 2 bases and J 4 bases; bases outside gene matches: 8. The CDR3 reads CASSQRLAGMGADTQYF. CDR3 coding DNA: TGCGCCAGCAGCCAACGACTAGCGGGGATGGGTGCAGATACGCAGTATTTT.

This clone was seen repeatedly, ten times or more. This same CDR3 is encoded by further DNA sequences in the sample. The gene calls are TRBV5-4 and TRBJ2-5, with D unclear. The germline V gene has CDR1 SGHNT and CDR2 YYREEE (reference sequence). V was clipped by 0 bases and J by 5 bases, with 8 bases between them. The CDR3 loop spans 13 amino acids. Here the CDR3 DNA reads TGTGCCAGCAGCTTGGGGGATCGGGAGACCCAGTACTTC. Its protein product is CASSLGDRETQYF.

The chain recombines TRBV5-4 with TRBJ1-1; TRBD1 matches 12 bases. The CDR3 length is 16 residues. Germline CDR1 is SGHNT and CDR2 is YYREEE (reference sequence). The junction had 6 bases not matched to a gene; V was cut back by 4 bases and J by 2 bases. For the CDR3, the DNA is TGTGCCAGCAGCATATGGGACAGGGGGCTAAACACTGAAGCTTTCTTT. Encoded protein: CASSIWDRGLNTEAFF.

This clone was found once. This chain links TRBV6-1 with TRBJ1-4, with 11 bases matching TRBD1. The CDR3 spans 15 residues. With V trimmed by 3 bases and J by 7 bases, 4 bases remained unmatched. The germline V gene has CDR1 MNHNS and CDR2 SASEGT. The CDR3 coding sequence is TGTGCCAGCAGTGACAGGACAGGGGGCTTTGAAAAACTGTTTTTT. The encoded protein is CASSDRTGGFEKLFF.

The chain recombines TRBV7-2 with TRBJ1-5; no definite D call. Germline V lookup: CDR1 SGHTA, CDR2 FQGNSA. Deletions cut 1 base from V and 0 bases from J, with 7 bases between. The CDR3 consists of 15 residues. The CDR3 protein is CASSLGAVSNQPQHF. In DNA form, the CDR3 reads TGTGCCAGCAGCTTAGGCGCCGTTAGCAATCAGCCCCAGCATTTT.

This rearrangement joins TRBV7-2 to TRBJ2-1; 9 bases match TRBD2. Losses at the gene ends were 2 bases for V and 6 bases for J; bases not matched to a gene: 5. The germline V gene encodes CDR1 SGHTA and CDR2 FQGNSA. The CDR3 sequence is 15 residues long. The CDR3 DNA sequence: TGTGCCAGCAGCTTAATAGCGGGAGTGGGCAATGAGCAGTTCTTC. Residues: CASSLIAGVGNEQFF.

The chain has TRBV5-1 and TRBJ2-1, with D hard to call. The CDR3 consists of 15 residues. V dropped 4 bases and J dropped 5 bases, with 16 bases sitting between them. Germline V gene lookup returns CDR1 SGHRS and CDR2 YFSETQ. CDR3 sequence: CASSPFSPQDNEQFF. In DNA, the CDR3 is TGCGCCAGCAGCCCTTTTAGCCCCCAGGACAATGAGCAGTTCTTC.